Here is one T cell receptor (beta chain) with its context. Its recognized antigen is unknown. No quality values exist for individual bases; no much larger clone is one base distant. TCRbeta CDR3 regions were amplified from genomic DNA by means of the immunoSEQ Assay, a bias-controlled multiplex PCR. In the paper's pipeline: The number of nucleated cells in each sample was estimated from the amplification of reference gene primers within the assay. To quantify the absolute abundance of each unique TCRbeta CDR3 rearrangement, sequence reads were collapsed and filtered. Productive Simpson clonality was computed per sample as the square root of Simpson's diversity index over productive rearrangements. The source is immuneACCESS, and TCRdb retained only in-frame sequences with V and J called. Part of the clones is not carried over; for the studies checked, unresolved V genes explain less than half of this, and the remainder is unexplained. That table gives V, J and clone size, and the DNA gave D and trimming. The sample records 75,000 or so clones, around 90% of which are singletons. About 7.3% of the sample is held by the ten biggest clonotypes.

Whole blood was collected in K2EDTA tubes by collaborating institutions according to the institutions' own protocols. Collaborator samples were shipped for TCRbeta analysis as frozen whole blood, isolated PBMCs, or DNA extracted from either sample type. The CDR3 contains 14 residues, cysteine and phenylalanine counted. The CDR3 DNA has 42 bases and is translated from base 1. The junction shows trimming of 1 base on V and 0 bases on J, plus 5 bases between the germline ends. CDR1 SGHVS and CDR2 FQNEAQ were looked up in the germline V gene. This specimen comes from a study of blood T cell repertoires in COVID-19 (dated by TCRdb to the early 2020s). Regarding the complete study: The collaborator samples originated in the United States, Italy and Spain and spanned the acute and convalescent phases of COVID-19. The prospective study material was composed of cDNA or gDNA derived from T cells, B-cell-depleted T cells, or PBMCs. Where available, HLA class I and class II types were taken from metadata supplied by the sample provider and were not determined by assay-based typing. A de-identified subject ID, COVID-19 status, age in years and sex were almost always included in the sample metadata. The samples were drawn from two sources: the first 160 participants of the ongoing ImmuneRACE study, and some 1,300 subjects contributed by 6 global collaborators. Subjects who had been exposed to COVID-19, were actively infected with it, or had recovered from it provided the deeply sampled blood TCRbeta repertoires that made up the dataset. The repertoires were made available in a free public database intended to serve as a resource for research on the immune response to SARS-CoV-2.

Here is what the overall study found, with its caveats: Clinical and demographic metadata were provided uncurated, with the amount varying by source and participant.

Source material: peripheral blood. The rearranged chain carries TRBV7-8 and TRBJ2-3; 5 matching bases give a weak D call of TRBD2. The receptor was derived from a man aged 70-80 years with acute or convalescent COVID-19. The DNA sequence is as follows: TGTGCCAGCAGCTTAGGGAGGAGCACAGATACGCAGTATTTT. Translated, it gives CASSLGRSTDTQYF.